The rows below give T cell receptor beta chains drawn from one sample of a study of cytomegalovirus exposure and HLA in healthy donors. Profiled with immunoSEQ multiplex PCR; TCRdb holds only in-frame clones, not every one. The sample shows roughly 190,000 clones, 80% to 90% of them seen only once. Source material: PBMCs. These TCRs come from a man aged 25 to 40 in good health and CMV-seronegative. Each CDR3 is given with its conserved first and last residue. Each record gives: CDR3 DNA, CDR3 protein, J gene, D gene, V gene, clone size. D genes are given only for firm matches. Expanded clones are given a class, and other clones once, few, many or no size at all.

TGTGCCAGCAGTTTATCCACCGGGACAGCCTACGAGCAGTACTTC	CASSLSTGTAYEQYF	TRBJ2-7	TRBD1	TRBV27	NA
TGTGCCTGGGCGGGACTGAGCAATCAGCCCCAGCATTTT	CAWAGLSNQPQHF	TRBJ1-5	NA	TRBV30	NA
TGCAGCGGGGACACGAACACTGAAGCTTTCTTT	CSGDTNTEAFF	TRBJ1-1	NA	TRBV29-1	NA
TGTGCCAGCCCCGGGACAGGGAGTACCGGGGAGCTGTTTTTT	CASPGTGSTGELFF	TRBJ2-2	TRBD1	TRBV7-9	NA
TGTGCTTCAACCAGCGCTCCCTACGAGCAGTACTTC	CASTSAPYEQYF	TRBJ2-7	NA	TRBV18	NA
TGTGCCAGCAGCCCCCTCTTAGACAGGGTGACTAACTATGGCTACACCTTC	CASSPLLDRVTNYGYTF	TRBJ1-2	TRBD1	TRBV7-2	NA
TGTGCCAGCAGCCTCCCGCTAGCGGGGGGGCTTATTGAGCAGTTCTTC	CASSLPLAGGLIEQFF	TRBJ2-1	TRBD2	TRBV7-9	NA
TGTTCCAGCAGCTTAGACTCTGTGGTGCAGTACTTC	CSSSLDSVVQYF	TRBJ2-7	NA	TRBV7-9	NA
TGTGCCAGCAGTTTGGGGCACAAGCTGTTTTTT	CASSLGHKLFF	TRBJ2-2	NA	TRBV28	NA
TGTGCCAGCAGCTTAGTTCTTGTAGGACAGGGGGAAGTTGAGCAGTTCTTC	CASSLVLVGQGEVEQFF	TRBJ2-1	TRBD1	TRBV7-2	NA
TGTGCCAGCAGCCGACAGGGGGCGAAAAACAAAGCTTTCTTT	CASSRQGAKNKAFF	TRBJ1-1	TRBD1	TRBV5-4	once
TGTGCCAGCAGTCCCGGGACAGAAGACTACGAGCAGTACTTC	CASSPGTEDYEQYF	TRBJ2-7	TRBD1	TRBV28	NA
TGTGCCAGCACGGTCCAGGGGGGAAACACCATATATTTT	CASTVQGGNTIYF	TRBJ1-3	NA	TRBV28	NA
TGTGCCAGCAGGCGAGCGGGGGAATCCTACGAGCAGTACTTC	CASRRAGESYEQYF	TRBJ2-7	TRBD2	TRBV28	once
TGCAGCGTTGACGACAGGGGACTAGAGACCCAGTACTTC	CSVDDRGLETQYF	TRBJ2-5	TRBD1	TRBV29-1	NA
TGTGCCAGCAGCTTAGGGACAAAGGATGAAAAACTGTTTTTT	CASSLGTKDEKLFF	TRBJ1-4	NA	TRBV7-9	NA
TGTGCCAGCAGTGGACAGAACACTGAAGCTTTCTTT	CASSGQNTEAFF	TRBJ1-1	NA	TRBV2	NA
TGTGCCAGCAGCCCGGACTGGGAGACTGAAGCTTTCTTT	CASSPDWETEAFF	TRBJ1-1	NA	TRBV5-6	NA
TGCGCCAGCATCCCTGGCGGCTCCTACAATGAGCAGTTCTTC	CASIPGGSYNEQFF	TRBJ2-1	NA	TRBV5-1	NA
TGCGCCAGGACTAGCGGGAACTCCTACAATGAGCAGTTCTTC	CARTSGNSYNEQFF	TRBJ2-1	TRBD2	TRBV5-1	NA
TGTGCCAGCAGTTCGACTAGCGGGGAGACTCCCTACAATGAGCAGTTCTTC	CASSSTSGETPYNEQFF	TRBJ2-1	TRBD2	TRBV27	NA
TGTGCCAGCAGCCCTCGACGCATCCGACAGGGCAAGATCTTC	CASSPRRIRQGKIF	TRBJ2-1	TRBD1	TRBV7-2	NA
TGTGCCAGCAGTTACTCTCCTTCCTACGAGCAGTACTTC	CASSYSPSYEQYF	TRBJ2-7	NA	TRBV6-6	NA
TGTGCCACTTCCCCCCAGGGCGGGGCGGTCGGTGAGACCCAGTACTTC	CATSPQGGAVGETQYF	TRBJ2-5	NA	TRBV7-2	NA
TGTGCCAGCAGCCCCGGACAGGGAGGCAATCAGCCCCAGCATTTT	CASSPGQGGNQPQHF	TRBJ1-5	TRBD1	TRBV27	NA
TGTGCCAGCAGCCTGAGAGGGCGGGTAACAGATACGCAGTATTTT	CASSLRGRVTDTQYF	TRBJ2-3	NA	TRBV7-8	NA
TGTGCTAGCAGCCAGGGCTCCTACAATGAGCAGTTCTTC	CASSQGSYNEQFF	TRBJ2-1	NA	TRBV7-7	NA
TGTTCCAGCAGCCCCCCTCGGGCGGGAGGGTACAATGAGCAGTTCTTC	CSSSPPRAGGYNEQFF	TRBJ2-1	TRBD2	TRBV7-9	NA
TGCGCCAGCAGTGACGGGATGTTCTATGGCTACACCTTC	CASSDGMFYGYTF	TRBJ1-2	NA	TRBV10-1	NA
TGTGCCAGCTCACCGAAGGACAGGGGCGAGCAGTACTTC	CASSPKDRGEQYF	TRBJ2-7	TRBD1	TRBV18	once
TGTGCCAGCAGCCAAGATACCGGTGCTAGTTGGAATGAGCAGTTCTTC	CASSQDTGASWNEQFF	TRBJ2-1	NA	TRBV4-2	NA
TGTGCCAGCAGCCCCCGATTGGGGGCCAACTATGGCTACACCTTC	CASSPRLGANYGYTF	TRBJ1-2	NA	TRBV27	NA
TGTGCCAGCAGTGAATTGGAGAACTCTGGGGCCAACGGCCTGACTTTC	CASSELENSGANGLTF	TRBJ2-6	NA	TRBV6-1	NA
TGCGCCAGCAGTGAGGGACTAGCGGGGGGTTTTTACAATGAGCAGTTCTTC	CASSEGLAGGFYNEQFF	TRBJ2-1	TRBD2	TRBV10-1	NA
TGCGCCAGCAGCGTGGACGGTGAGGACACTGAAGCTTTCTTT	CASSVDGEDTEAFF	TRBJ1-1	NA	TRBV5-1	NA
TGTGCCAGCAGGGGGCGGGGGATTGAAGCTTTCTTT	CASRGRGIEAFF	TRBJ1-1	NA	TRBV7-6	NA
TGTGCCAGCAGCTTGGACAGGGGAGGGTACCAGTTCTTC	CASSLDRGGYQFF	TRBJ2-1	TRBD1	TRBV13	NA
TGTGCCAGCAGCTTAGGGTCAGGGGGTTACTCATATGGCTACACCTTC	CASSLGSGGYSYGYTF	TRBJ1-2	TRBD1	TRBV5-6	NA
TGCAGCGTTGAGTTCACCGTGGACCAGTCAGGGGGCTACACCTTC	CSVEFTVDQSGGYTF	TRBJ1-2	NA	TRBV29-1	NA
TGTGCCAGCAGCTTAGAGGAGAAGGCCTACAATGAGCAGTTCTTC	CASSLEEKAYNEQFF	TRBJ2-1	NA	TRBV7-6	once
TGCGCCAGCAGTCAAAGGTCCAGGGAGAACACCGGGGAGCTGTTTTTT	CASSQRSRENTGELFF	TRBJ2-2	NA	TRBV23-1	once
TGTGCCAGCGACAGGGGCTATGCGTCCTACAATGAGCAGTTCTTC	CASDRGYASYNEQFF	TRBJ2-1	TRBD1	TRBV6-1	NA
TGTGCCAGCCAACGGGGTCAAGGGCCTGAAGCTTTCTTT	CASQRGQGPEAFF	TRBJ1-1	NA	TRBV11-2	NA
TGTGCCAGCAGTGAAGCTATCGGACAGGGAGGAACCGGGGAGCTGTTTTTT	CASSEAIGQGGTGELFF	TRBJ2-2	TRBD1	TRBV25-1	NA